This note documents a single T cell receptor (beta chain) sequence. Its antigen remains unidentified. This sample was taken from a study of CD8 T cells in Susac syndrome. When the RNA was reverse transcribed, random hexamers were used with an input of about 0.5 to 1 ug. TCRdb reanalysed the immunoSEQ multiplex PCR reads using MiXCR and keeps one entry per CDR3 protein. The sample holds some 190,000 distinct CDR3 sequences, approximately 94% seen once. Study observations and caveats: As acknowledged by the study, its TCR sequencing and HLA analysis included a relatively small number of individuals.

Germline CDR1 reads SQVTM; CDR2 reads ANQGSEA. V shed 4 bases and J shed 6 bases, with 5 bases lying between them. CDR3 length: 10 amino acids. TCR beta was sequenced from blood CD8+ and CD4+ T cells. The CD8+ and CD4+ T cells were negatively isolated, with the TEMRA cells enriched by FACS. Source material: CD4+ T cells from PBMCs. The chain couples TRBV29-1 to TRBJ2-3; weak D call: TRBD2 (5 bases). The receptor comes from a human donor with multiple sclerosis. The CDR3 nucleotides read TGCAGCGTTGGGAGGGATACGCAGTATTTT. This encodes CSVGRDTQYF.